This T cell receptor beta chain was retrieved from a study of STAT5B mutations in CD4+ large granular lymphocyte leukemia. Germline assignment: CDR1 SGHDT and CDR2 YYEEEE. V dropped 1 base and J dropped 0; count of bases not matched to a gene: 4. CDR3 length: 15 residues. The sample holds one count of this clone. The protocol was immunoSEQ multiplex PCR, while the TCRdb copy is restricted to in-frame clones and leaves out a portion. The sample lists tens of thousands of clones; 72% were seen once. This TCR derives from a human donor in good health. The sequenced material came from CD4+ T cells from blood buffy coats. The V gene is TRBV5-6, the J gene TRBJ2-7, with TRBD1 identical over 7 bases. The CDR3 bases are TGTGCCAGCAGCTTGACAGGGGATCCCTCCTACGAGCAGTACTTC. Protein product: CASSLTGDPSYEQYF.